This entry describes one TCR beta chain. Its antigen is still unknown. Base quality data are lacking; no much larger clone is found one base away. This record belongs to a study of cytomegalovirus exposure and HLA in healthy donors (TCRdb year 2017). Study-wide context: According to a later analysis, the approximately 120 validation repertoires were produced on the same platform as the 600 to 850 repertoires of the first cohort. In addition to the first cohort of 650 to 800 subjects, a separate validation cohort of some 120 different subjects was used. The aim of the study was to test whether cataloging public T cell receptors could identify signatures of past pathogen exposure. High-throughput TCR immunosequencing, statistical association of individual TCRs with disease status, and machine learning were combined to predict cytomegalovirus infection status. Beyond this particular receptor, the publication reports: In the study, some 160 TCR beta chains were listed as associated with cytomegalovirus. A few of the identified cytomegalovirus-associated TCR beta chains were confirmed in vitro to be specific for cytomegalovirus antigens. In both the original and validation cohorts, the classifier was reported to diagnose cytomegalovirus status with high specificity and sensitivity. According to the authors, the approach could potentially be generalized to other disease states and immunological phenotypes. A later analysis had no HLA typing for the validation cohort, so co-occurrence there was scored across all 120 repertoires. Subsequent analysis determined that TCRs grouped into clusters in the first cohort also showed a tendency toward co-occurrence across the 90 to 150 validation repertoires, and 94% of cluster scores exceeded 0. Most TCR sequences were observed very rarely across donors, whereas some public TCRs were present in many individuals.

The donors belonged to the validation cohort of approximately 130 subjects, which was separate from the approximately 610-subject first cohort. Library preparation was by the immunoSEQ multiplex PCR assay. The original pipeline was this. To diagnose cytomegalovirus status from the catalog of TCR beta chain sequences, a statistical classification framework was built. TCRdb provides this immuneACCESS table in a form limited to in-frame rearrangements. Some clones are lacking; in checked studies, under half of them reflect an unresolved V gene, and why the rest are absent is not known. V, J and clone size are those of that table, while D and trimming were read from the DNA. This sample has some 66,000 clones in its table, and 95% to 98% of those were observed once. Jointly, the top ten make up 1.5% to 2% of the sample. The sequence was obtained from a woman younger than 35 in good health and CMV-seropositive. The sequenced material came from PBMCs.

The CDR3 sequence is CASKSSGNTGELFF. The sequenced DNA: TGTGCCAGCAAAAGTAGCGGGAACACCGGGGAGCTGTTTTTT. Rearrangement joined TRBV6-1 to TRBJ2-2, with TRBD2 as a weak D call on 6 bases. V gives up 7 bases and J gives up 1 base, and the segment between their germline ends measures 10 bases. The CDR3 contains 14 residues, cysteine and phenylalanine counted. Solely the CDR3 DNA is kept, with 42 bases framed from the first base. CDR1 and CDR2 were assigned from the germline V gene as MNHNS and SASEGT.